The 7 T cell receptor beta chains listed next were all sequenced from one sample in a study of cytomegalovirus exposure and HLA in healthy donors. The PCR was carried out with 60 Vbeta primers and 13 Jbeta primers. TCRdb's copy holds only in-frame clones and misses some; the assay was immunoSEQ multiplex PCR. The data show 130,000 to 150,000 clones, roughly 77% seen once. Material: PBMCs. The receptors stem from a man aged 30 to 39 in good health and CMV-seronegative.

In regard to this clone: Without the conserved terminal phenylalanine or tryptophan, this CDR3 likely stems from a read error. Because the CDR3's place on the DNA is in doubt, the DNA is left out and the CDR3 is given as listed by TCRdb. This CDR3 is CASSLVGSPVLSI. The chain recombines TRBV11-2 with TRBJ1-2; no DNA check was done on the table's D call, TRBD1. Ends included, the CDR3 has 13 residues. CDR1 SGHAT and CDR2 FQNNGV come from the germline V gene.

This sequence joins TRBV29-1 and TRBJ2-3, with D possibly matching TRBD1 (7 bases). The CDR3 spans 12 residues. Per the germline V gene, CDR1 is SQVTM and CDR2 is ANQGSEA. V lost 7 bases to trimming and J lost 5 bases, with 13 bases between them. The CDR3 DNA reads TGCAGCGCAGCAGGGGGAGGAGATACGCAGTATTTT. This gives the protein CSAAGGGDTQYF.

The chain recombines TRBV5-1 with TRBJ1-6, with D hard to call. V lost 0 bases, J lost 4 bases, and 17 bases lay in between. There are 18 residues in the CDR3. CDR1 is SGHRS, CDR2 YFSETQ, per germline. The CDR3 sequence: CASSLDSRIASYNSPLHF. The CDR3 DNA reads TGCGCCAGCAGCTTGGACTCCAGGATTGCAAGTTATAATTCACCCCTCCACTTT.

The V and J genes are TRBV11-2 and TRBJ2-7; 11 bases agree with TRBD1. The length of the CDR3 is 13 residues. In germline, CDR1 is SGHAT, CDR2 FQNNGV. J was trimmed by 7 bases and V by 5 bases; bases with no gene match: 4. This CDR3 reads CASSKDRGREQYF. CDR3 DNA: TGTGCCAGCAGCAAGGACAGGGGGCGGGAGCAGTACTTC.

The rearrangement joins TRBV29-1 to TRBJ2-1; a possible D gene is TRBD1 (6 bases). The CDR3 is 17 residues long. In germline, CDR1 is SQVTM, CDR2 ANQGSEA. The V end lost 1 base, the J end lost 4 bases, and 20 bases lay between the germline ends. The CDR3 nucleotides read TGCAGCGTTGAAGTTTCAGGACAGCAGTTCTTATACAATGAGCAGTTCTTC. This sequence encodes CSVEVSGQQFLYNEQFF.

This sequence joins TRBV25-1 and TRBJ2-7; D gene uncertain. The CDR3 is 11 amino acids. V shed 4 bases and J shed 4 bases, with 5 bases lying between them. Per germline, CDR1 MGHDK and CDR2 SYGVNS. The CDR3 DNA reads as TGTGCCAGCAGTGCCACTTACGAGCAGTACTTC. It is translated as CASSATYEQYF.

This chain links TRBV28 with TRBJ1-4; the D gene is possibly TRBD1 (5 bases). This CDR3 is built from 16 residues. V lost 6 bases and J 11 bases, leaving 25 bases between the germline ends. Germline V gives CDR1 MDHEN, CDR2 SYDVKM. CDR3: CASSTSPPTTKGKLFF. CDR3 DNA sequence: TGTGCCAGCAGCACCTCCCCGCCGACCACAAAGGGGAAACTGTTTTTT.